The next 3 T cell receptor beta chains were all read from a single sample in a study of technical replicates of blood from a handful of donors (dated by TCRdb to about 2017). The library came from the immunoSEQ multiplex PCR assay. The source is immuneACCESS, and TCRdb retained only in-frame sequences with V and J called. Part of the clones is not carried over; for the studies checked, unresolved V genes explain less than half of this, and the remainder is unexplained. Here the sample has about 58,000 clones; roughly 95% occur a single time. The biggest ten clones account for less than 3.5% of the sample. The sample taken for sequencing was PBMCs. The receptors originated from a human donor in good health. Some clones in this sample may be carry-over from other donors' samples.

The chain carries TRBV5-3 and TRBJ2-7, with D possibly being TRBD1 (5 bases). TRBV5-3 is assigned to the ORF class and has an uncertain function. Trimming removed 5 bases at V and 0 bases at J, with 15 bases between. The CDR3 sequence is 15 residues long. The CDR3 bases are TGTGCCAGAAGACCTCAAGGGGCGAGCTCCTACGAGCAGTACTTC. This codes for CARRPQGASSYEQYF.

The genes are TRBV5-1 and TRBJ1-1; the D gene is possibly TRBD1 (6 bases). CDR1 SGHRS and CDR2 YFSETQ come from the germline V gene. The length of the CDR3 is 12 residues. The ends were cut back, 7 bases at V and 2 bases at J, with 9 bases in the middle. Written as DNA, the CDR3 is TGCGCCAGCGGACAGAGTAACACTGAAGCTTTCTTT. Amino acid sequence: CASGQSNTEAFF.

The V and J genes are TRBV25-1 and TRBJ1-6; the D is unclear. This CDR3 is 12 amino acids long. V dropped 7 bases and J dropped 13 bases, with 14 bases sitting between them. The germline gives CDR1 MGHDK, CDR2 SYGVNS. CDR3 coding DNA: TGTGCCAGCAACTCCCCGGGTGGGCCCCTCCACTTT. It specifies CASNSPGGPLHF.